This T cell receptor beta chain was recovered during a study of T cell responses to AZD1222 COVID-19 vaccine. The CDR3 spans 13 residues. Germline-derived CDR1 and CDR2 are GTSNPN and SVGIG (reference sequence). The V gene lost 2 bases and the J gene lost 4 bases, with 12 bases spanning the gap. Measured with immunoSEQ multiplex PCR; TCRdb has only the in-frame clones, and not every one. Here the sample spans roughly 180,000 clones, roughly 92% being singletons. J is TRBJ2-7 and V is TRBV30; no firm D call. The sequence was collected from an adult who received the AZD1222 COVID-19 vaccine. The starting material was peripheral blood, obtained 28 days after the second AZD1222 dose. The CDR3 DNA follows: TGTGCCTGGAGTCGCATTCGGAATTACGAGCAGTACTTC. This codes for CAWSRIRNYEQYF.